This T cell receptor (beta chain) was obtained from a study of blood T cell repertoires in COVID-19. Study at large: Sources were T cells, B-cell-depleted T cells, or PBMCs; the material itself was cDNA or gDNA.

In the study's own analysis: Counts of nucleated cells, estimated from reference gene primer amplification, were obtained. The assay was immunoSEQ multiplex PCR, and TCRdb's table has in-frame clones only and misses some. V and J calls and clone size follow that table, whereas D and trimming were derived from the DNA. The sample has under 150,000 clones; more than 75% are singletons. The CDR3 contains 14 residues. Per the germline V gene, CDR1 is SGHRS and CDR2 is YFSETQ. V shed 6 bases, J shed 8 bases, and the junction held 9 bases outside the gene matches. Specimen: peripheral blood. The origin of this receptor is a human donor in a cohort sampled during active COVID-19. The chain carries TRBV5-1 and TRBJ1-2; 11 bases line up with TRBD1. CDR3 sequence reads: CASNSGTGGLGYTF. The CDR3 coding sequence is TGCGCCAGCAACTCCGGGACAGGGGGATTAGGCTACACCTTC.